This entry concerns a single T cell receptor beta chain. This record comes from a study of blood T cell repertoires in COVID-19. Whole-study context: Acute and convalescent COVID-19 specimens originated in the United States, Italy and Spain. T cells, B-cell-depleted T cells, or PBMCs provided the cDNA or gDNA that served as material.

In the authors' workflow: Estimates of nucleated cell counts were drawn from the amplification of reference gene primers. The repertoire was sequenced with immunoSEQ multiplex PCR; TCRdb's copy has only in-frame clones and lacks some. From that table come the V and J calls and clone size; the DNA was used to work out D and trimming. The sample lists fewer than 250,000 clones, approximately 84% seen once, with under 2% in the top ten. V dropped 4 bases and J dropped 4; count of bases not matched to a gene: 4. The CDR3 totals 13 residues. Per germline, CDR1 SGHKS and CDR2 YYEKEE (reference sequence). V is TRBV5-5 and J is TRBJ2-7; 8 bases line up with TRBD1. The receptor was derived from a woman older than 75 with acute or convalescent COVID-19. Sequencing was carried out using peripheral blood. CDR3 coding DNA: TGTGCCAGCAGCCGTCAGGGGGCGTACGAGCAGTACTTC. Its protein is CASSRQGAYEQYF.